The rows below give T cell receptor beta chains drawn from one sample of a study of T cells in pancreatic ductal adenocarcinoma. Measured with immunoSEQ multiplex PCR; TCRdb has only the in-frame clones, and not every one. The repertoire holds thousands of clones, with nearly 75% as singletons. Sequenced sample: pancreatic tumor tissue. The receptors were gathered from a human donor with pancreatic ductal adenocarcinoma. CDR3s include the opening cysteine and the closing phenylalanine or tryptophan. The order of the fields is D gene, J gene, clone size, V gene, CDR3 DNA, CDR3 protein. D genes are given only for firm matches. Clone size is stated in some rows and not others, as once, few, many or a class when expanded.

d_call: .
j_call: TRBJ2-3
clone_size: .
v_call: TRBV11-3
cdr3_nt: TGTGCCAGCAGCTTTAACTGGGCAGATACGCAGTATTTT
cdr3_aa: CASSFNWADTQYF

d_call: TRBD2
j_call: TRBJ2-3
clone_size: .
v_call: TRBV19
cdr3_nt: TGTGCCAGTAGTTCCCCCTCTAGCGGGCGCACAGATACGCAGTATTTT
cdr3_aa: CASSSPSSGRTDTQYF

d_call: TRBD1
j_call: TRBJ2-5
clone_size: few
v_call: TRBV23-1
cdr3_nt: TGCGCCAGCAGTCAATCGATGGGACAGGGAGAAGAGACCCAGTACTTC
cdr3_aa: CASSQSMGQGEETQYF

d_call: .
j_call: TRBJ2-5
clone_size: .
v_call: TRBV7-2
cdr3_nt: TGTGCCAGCAGCTCAGAAGGGGGGCCCCAAGAGACCCAGTACTTC
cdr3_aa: CASSSEGGPQETQYF

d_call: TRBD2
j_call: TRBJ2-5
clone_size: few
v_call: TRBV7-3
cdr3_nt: TGTGCCAGCAGCTTAACGGGAGGGCTAGAGACCCAGTACTTC
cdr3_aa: CASSLTGGLETQYF

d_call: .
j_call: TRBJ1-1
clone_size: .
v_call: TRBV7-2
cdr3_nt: TGTGCCAGCAGCCCGCGGGCCCTGGGTTACACTGAAGCTTTCTTT
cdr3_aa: CASSPRALGYTEAFF

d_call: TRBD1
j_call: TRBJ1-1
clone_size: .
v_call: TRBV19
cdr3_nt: TGTGCCAGTAGTACCGGACAGGGAAAAGCTTTCTTT
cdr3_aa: CASSTGQGKAFF

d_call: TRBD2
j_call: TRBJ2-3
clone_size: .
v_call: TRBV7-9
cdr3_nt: TGTGCCAGCAGCACGAAGCGCGGGGGGGCCACAGATACGCAGTATTTT
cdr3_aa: CASSTKRGGATDTQYF

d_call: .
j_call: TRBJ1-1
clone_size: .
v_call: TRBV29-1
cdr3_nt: TGCAGCGTTGAAAGGGCGGGAGACCCCATCTTT
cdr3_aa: CSVERAGDPIF

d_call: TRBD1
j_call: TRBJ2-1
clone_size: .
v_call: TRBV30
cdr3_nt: TGTGCCTTTAGGACAGGGTGGGTCCATGAGCAGTTCTTC
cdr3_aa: CAFRTGWVHEQFF

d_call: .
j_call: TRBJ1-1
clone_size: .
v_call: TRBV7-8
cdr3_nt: TGTGCCAGCAGCTTTAAACAGGGGAACACTGAAGCTTTCTTT
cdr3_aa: CASSFKQGNTEAFF

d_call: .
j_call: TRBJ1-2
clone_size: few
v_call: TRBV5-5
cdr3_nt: TGTGCCAGCAGCTTTGATGGGGGAAACTATGGCTACACCTTC
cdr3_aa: CASSFDGGNYGYTF

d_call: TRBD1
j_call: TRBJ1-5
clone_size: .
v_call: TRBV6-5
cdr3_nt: TGTGCCAGCAGCGTTGGACAGGGATCCAGGCAGCCCCAGCATTTT
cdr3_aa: CASSVGQGSRQPQHF

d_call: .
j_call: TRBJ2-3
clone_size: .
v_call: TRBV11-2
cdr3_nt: TGTGCCAGCAGCGATGGGGGATTATTCACAGATACGCAGTATTTT
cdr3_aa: CASSDGGLFTDTQYF

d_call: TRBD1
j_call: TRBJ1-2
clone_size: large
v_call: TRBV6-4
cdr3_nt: TGTGCCAGCAGTTTGACAGGGGTCTATGGCTACACCTTC
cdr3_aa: CASSLTGVYGYTF

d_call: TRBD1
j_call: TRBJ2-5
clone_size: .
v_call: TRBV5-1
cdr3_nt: TGCGCCAGCAGAGTCGGGACAGGGGGCGAAGAGACCCAGTACTTC
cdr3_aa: CASRVGTGGEETQYF

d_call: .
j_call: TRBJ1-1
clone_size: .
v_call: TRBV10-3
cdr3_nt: TGTGCCATCAGGGCCCAGGGAAGGGACACTGAAGCTTTCTTT
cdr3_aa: CAIRAQGRDTEAFF

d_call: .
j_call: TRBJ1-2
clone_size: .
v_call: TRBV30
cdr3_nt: TGTGCCTGGACTGTACAAGGTTACTATGGCTACACCTTC
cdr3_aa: CAWTVQGYYGYTF

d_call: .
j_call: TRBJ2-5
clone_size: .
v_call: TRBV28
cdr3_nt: TGTGCCAGCAGTTTAAGTGAGGGGGGGACCCAGTACTTC
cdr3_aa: CASSLSEGGTQYF

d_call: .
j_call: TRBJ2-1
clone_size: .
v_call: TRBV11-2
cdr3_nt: TGTGCCAGCAGACAGCCGGGGGGCCCAACTTACAATGAGCAGTTCTTC
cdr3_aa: CASRQPGGPTYNEQFF

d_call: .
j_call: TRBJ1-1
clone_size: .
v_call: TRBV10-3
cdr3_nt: TGTGCCATCAGATGGGGTTCGAACACTGAAGCTTTCTTT
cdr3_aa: CAIRWGSNTEAFF

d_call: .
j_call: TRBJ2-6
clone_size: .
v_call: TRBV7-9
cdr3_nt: TGTGCCAGCAGCGGTAGGGCGAGGGGGGCCAACGTCCTGACTTTC
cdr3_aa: CASSGRARGANVLTF

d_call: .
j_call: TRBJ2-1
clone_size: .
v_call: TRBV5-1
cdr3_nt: TGCGCCAGCGAACCCGGGACTGGGTACAATGAGCAGTTCTTC
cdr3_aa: CASEPGTGYNEQFF

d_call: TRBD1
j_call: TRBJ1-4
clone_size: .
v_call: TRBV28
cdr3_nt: TGTGCCAGCAGACCAGGGGGCGCAGGAGAAAAACTGTTTTTT
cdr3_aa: CASRPGGAGEKLFF

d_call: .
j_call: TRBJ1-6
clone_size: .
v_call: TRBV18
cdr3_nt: TGTGCCAGCTCACCATTCCAGAGCTCCTATAATTCACCCCTCCACTTT
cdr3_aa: CASSPFQSSYNSPLHF

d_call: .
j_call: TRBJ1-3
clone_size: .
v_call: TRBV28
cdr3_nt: TGTGCCAGCAGTTTGATCGATCTCTCTGGAAACACCATATATTTT
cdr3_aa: CASSLIDLSGNTIYF

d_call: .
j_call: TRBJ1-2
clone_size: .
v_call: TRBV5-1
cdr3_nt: TGCGCCAGCAGCTTGGACAGAAACTATGGCTACACCTTC
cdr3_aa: CASSLDRNYGYTF

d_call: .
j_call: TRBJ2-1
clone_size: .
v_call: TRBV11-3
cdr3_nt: TGTGCCAGCAGCTTGACTACCAGCTCCTACAATGAGCAGTTCTTC
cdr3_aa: CASSLTTSSYNEQFF

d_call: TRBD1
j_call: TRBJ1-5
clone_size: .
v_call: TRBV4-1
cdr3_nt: TGCGCCAGCAGCCCGTCTATTTCAGGGGGATCCAATCAGCCCCAGCATTTT
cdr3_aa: CASSPSISGGSNQPQHF

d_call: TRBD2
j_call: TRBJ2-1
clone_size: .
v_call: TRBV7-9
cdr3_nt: TGTGCCAGCAGTTTCCTAGCGGGAGGAATGTATGAGCAGTTCTTC
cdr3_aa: CASSFLAGGMYEQFF

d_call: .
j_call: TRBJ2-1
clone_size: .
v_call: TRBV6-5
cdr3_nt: TGTGCCAGCAGTTACTCATCGGGGGTTAGAGAGCAGTTCTTC
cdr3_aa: CASSYSSGVREQFF

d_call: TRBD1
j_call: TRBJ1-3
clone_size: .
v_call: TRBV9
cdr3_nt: TGTGCCAGCAGCGTAGTATCAGGGGGAATGTCTGGAAACACCATATATTTT
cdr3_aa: CASSVVSGGMSGNTIYF

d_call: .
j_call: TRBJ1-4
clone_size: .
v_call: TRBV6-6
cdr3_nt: TGTGCCAGCAGTGCATTCGACAGGTGGTACGAAAAACTGTTTTTT
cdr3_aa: CASSAFDRWYEKLFF

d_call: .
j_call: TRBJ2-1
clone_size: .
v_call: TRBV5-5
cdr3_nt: TGTGCCAGCAGCATACCCGGGACGACGTGGAAGTACAATGAGCAGTTCTTC
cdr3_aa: CASSIPGTTWKYNEQFF

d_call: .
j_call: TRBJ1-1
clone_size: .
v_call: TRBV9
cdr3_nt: TGTGCCAGCAGCGTAGTGGGGGCCTACACTGAAGCTTTCTTT
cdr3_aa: CASSVVGAYTEAFF

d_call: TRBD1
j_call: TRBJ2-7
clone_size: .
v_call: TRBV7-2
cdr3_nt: TGTGCCAGCAGCTTAAGACAGGGGTCGACCTACGAGCAGTACTTC
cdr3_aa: CASSLRQGSTYEQYF

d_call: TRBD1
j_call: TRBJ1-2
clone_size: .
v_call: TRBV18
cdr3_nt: TGTGCCAGCTCACCTCAGCCCCAAACAGGGGCCCCCTATGGCTACACCTTC
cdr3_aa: CASSPQPQTGAPYGYTF

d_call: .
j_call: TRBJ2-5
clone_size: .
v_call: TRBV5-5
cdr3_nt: TGTGCCAGCAGCACAGGGACTATGAGTAGGGAGACCCAGTACTTC
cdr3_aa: CASSTGTMSRETQYF

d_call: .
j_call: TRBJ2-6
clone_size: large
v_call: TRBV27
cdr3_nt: TGTGCCAGCAGCTTCGCCGGGGCCAACGTCCTGACTTTC
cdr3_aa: CASSFAGANVLTF

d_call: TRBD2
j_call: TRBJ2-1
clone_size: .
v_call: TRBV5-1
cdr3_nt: TGCGCCAGCAGCATAGCGGGGGACACCTACAATGAGCAGTTCTTC
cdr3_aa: CASSIAGDTYNEQFF

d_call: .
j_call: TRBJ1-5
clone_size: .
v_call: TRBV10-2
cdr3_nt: TGCGCCAGCAGTGTGGACACCTATAGCAATCAGCCCCAGCATTTT
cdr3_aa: CASSVDTYSNQPQHF

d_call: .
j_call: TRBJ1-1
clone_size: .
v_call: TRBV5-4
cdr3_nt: TGTGCCAGAAGCTTGGAGGCGGAACGATATGAAGCTTTCTTT
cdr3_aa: CARSLEAERYEAFF

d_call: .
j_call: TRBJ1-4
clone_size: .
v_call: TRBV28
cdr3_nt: TGTGCCAGCAGTTCCTCCCTTACCGGTGAAAAACTGTTTTTT
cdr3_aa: CASSSSLTGEKLFF

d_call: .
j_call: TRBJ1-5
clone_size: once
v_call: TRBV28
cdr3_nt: TGTGCCAGCAGTTTAACCCCCTCCACAGGGTATAGCAATCAGCCCCAGCATTTT
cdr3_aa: CASSLTPSTGYSNQPQHF

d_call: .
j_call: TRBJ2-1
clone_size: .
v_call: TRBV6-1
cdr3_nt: TGTGCCAGCAGTGAAAACTCTGAGCAGTTCTTC
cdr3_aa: CASSENSEQFF

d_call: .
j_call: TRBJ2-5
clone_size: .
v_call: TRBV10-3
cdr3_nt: TGTGCCATCAATAAGGGGGGCGGGGAGACCCAGTACTTC
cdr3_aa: CAINKGGGETQYF

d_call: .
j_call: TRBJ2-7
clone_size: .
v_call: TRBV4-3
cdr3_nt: TGCGCCAGCAAGACTAGGCCCTACGAGCAGTACTTC
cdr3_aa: CASKTRPYEQYF

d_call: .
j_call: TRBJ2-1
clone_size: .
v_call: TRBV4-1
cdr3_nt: TGCGCCAGCAGCCAAGGACCAGAGACATACAATGAGCAGTTCTTC
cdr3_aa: CASSQGPETYNEQFF

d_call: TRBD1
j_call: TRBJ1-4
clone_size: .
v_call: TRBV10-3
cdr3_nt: TGTGCCATCAGCCCGGGACAGGGACGGTATGAAAAACTGTTTTTT
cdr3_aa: CAISPGQGRYEKLFF

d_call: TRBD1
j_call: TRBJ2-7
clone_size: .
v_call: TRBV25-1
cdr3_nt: TGTGCCATCGGACAGGGTTACGAGCAGTACTTC
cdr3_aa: CAIGQGYEQYF

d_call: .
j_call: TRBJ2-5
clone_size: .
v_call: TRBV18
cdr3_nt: TGTGCCAGCTCACCACCGGTAGAGACCGAGACCCAGTACTTC
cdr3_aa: CASSPPVETETQYF

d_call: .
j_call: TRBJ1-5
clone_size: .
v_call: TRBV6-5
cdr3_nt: TGTGCCAGCAGTGGAAAAAGGACGAATCAGCCCCAGCATTTT
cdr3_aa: CASSGKRTNQPQHF

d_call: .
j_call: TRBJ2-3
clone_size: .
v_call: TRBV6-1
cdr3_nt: TGTGCCAGCAGTGAAGCGCTAGGCGGATACACAGATACGCAGTATTTT
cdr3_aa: CASSEALGGYTDTQYF

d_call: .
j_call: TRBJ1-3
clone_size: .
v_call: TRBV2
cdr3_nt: TGTGCCAGCAACCCGGACAGCGCCTACTCTGGAAACACCATATATTTT
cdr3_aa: CASNPDSAYSGNTIYF

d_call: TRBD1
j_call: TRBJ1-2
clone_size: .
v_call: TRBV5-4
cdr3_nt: TGTGCCAGCAGATCTCCCGGACAGGGCAGAGATGGCTACACCTTC
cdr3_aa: CASRSPGQGRDGYTF